These 23 T cell receptor beta chains came from one sample sequenced in a study. One entry per CDR3 protein results from TCRdb running MiXCR on the 5' RACE reads. Seen here are tens of thousands of distinct CDR3 sequences, just under 30% observed once, and the top ten hold around 3.5%. Material for sequencing was memory CD4+ T cells sorted from a lymph node. The subset denotes: memory CD4+ T cells, CD4+CD45RO+CD25-. Source of these receptors: a female donor with breast cancer.

This clonotype was picked up a small number of times. V and J are TRBV20-1 and TRBJ2-1; TRBD2 matches 7 bases. The CDR3 is 15 residues long. J was trimmed by 5 bases and V by 7 bases; bases with no gene match: 14. Germline V CDR1 and CDR2: DFQATT, SNEGSKA (reference sequence). The CDR3 coding sequence is TGCAGTGTTCCGACTTTTAGCGGGCGTAACAATGAGCAGTTCTTC. Translated, it gives CSVPTFSGRNNEQFF.

About this clonotype: The junction differs from germline at one of its ends, possibly a read error. The rearrangement joins TRBV6-5 to TRBJ1-2, with 8 positions matching TRBD1. Germline-derived CDR1 and CDR2 are MNHEY and SVGAGI. CDR3 length: 15 residues. The CDR3: CASYAGGASWYGHTF. CDR3 nucleotide sequence: TGTGCCAGCTATGCAGGGGGCGCCTCTTGGTATGGCCACACCTTC.

This chain joins TRBV20-1 and TRBJ1-4; D unresolved. The germline gives CDR1 DFQATT, CDR2 SNEGSKA (reference sequence). V lost 2 bases and J lost 6, with 16 bases in between. The length of the CDR3 is 15 residues. The CDR3 is CSARPITRSDEKLFF. The CDR3 DNA is TGCAGTGCTAGACCCATAACAAGAAGTGATGAAAAACTGTTTTTT.

This clonotype was seen a handful of times. V and J are TRBV4-1 and TRBJ2-7, with 9 nucleotides matching TRBD1. V lost 4 bases to trimming and J lost 2 bases; unmatched junction nucleotides: 3. The CDR3 contains 14 residues. In germline, CDR1 is MGHRA, CDR2 YSYEKL. The CDR3 region has the DNA TGCGCCAGCAGCCTACAGGGGGCCGCCTACGAGCAGTACTTC. Translating it yields CASSLQGAAYEQYF.

The chain has TRBV20-1 and TRBJ2-3; 11 nucleotides agree with TRBD2. Losses at the gene ends were 2 bases for V and 0 bases for J; bases not matched to a gene: 4. The germline V gene encodes CDR1 DFQATT and CDR2 SNEGSKA (reference sequence). The CDR3 spans 16 residues. Here the CDR3 DNA reads TGCAGTGCTAGACTAGCGGGGGGCGGGAGCACAGATACGCAGTATTTT. Encoded protein: CSARLAGGGSTDTQYF.

This clonotype was seen a few times. V and J are TRBV9 and TRBJ1-1, with 7 bases matching TRBD1. V dropped 3 bases and J dropped 4; count of bases not matched to a gene: 6. From germline, CDR1 is SGDLS and CDR2 YYNGEE. The CDR3 has 14 amino acids. The CDR3, as DNA: TGTGCCAGCAGCGGAACAGGGGCGGGCACTGAAGCTTTCTTT. The encoded protein is CASSGTGAGTEAFF.

The chain recombines TRBV2 with TRBJ2-1, with 12 bases lining up with TRBD2. This CDR3 contains 12 residues. The germline gives CDR1 SNHLY, CDR2 FYNNEI. The junction had 1 base not matched to a gene; V was cut back by 3 bases and J by 13 bases. The CDR3 loop reads CASSDGLAGQFF. CDR3 DNA sequence: TGTGCCAGCAGTGACGGACTAGCGGGACAGTTCTTC.

The CDR3, as DNA: TGTGCCATCAGTGAGTCCTCAGGGGGAGCCCGCACAGATACGCAGTATTTT. This codes for CAISESSGGARTDTQYF. The chain links TRBV10-3 to TRBJ2-3, with 7 bases matching TRBD1. Germline assignment: CDR1 ENHRY and CDR2 SYGVKD. The CDR3 length is 17 residues. V lost 0 bases to trimming and J lost 1 base; unmatched junction nucleotides: 7.

This clonotype has a handful of counts. The DNA of the CDR3 is TGTGCCAGCAGCTTATCGGGTTTAGGAGACATTCAGTACTTC. Protein sequence: CASSLSGLGDIQYF. This chain links TRBV7-3 with TRBJ2-4; D gene ambiguous. Looked up from germline, CDR1 is SGHTA and CDR2 is FQGTGA. Trimming removed 2 bases at V and 8 bases at J, with 13 bases between. The CDR3 spans 14 residues.

This clonotype has ten or more counts. The rearrangement links TRBV10-2 to TRBJ2-1; D is ambiguous. Per germline, CDR1 WSHSY and CDR2 SAAADI. Trimming pared 8 bases from V and 0 bases from J, leaving 8 bases between. The CDR3 sequence is 13 residues long. The DNA of the CDR3 is TGCGCCAGCGCCCGGTACTCCTACAATGAGCAGTTCTTC. Residues: CASARYSYNEQFF.

This clonotype was seen more than once but under ten times. The chain is built from TRBV13 and TRBJ1-6; a possible D gene is TRBD1 (6 bases). The CDR3 is made up of 14 amino acids. Germline V CDR1 and CDR2: PRHDT, FYEKMQ (reference sequence). Deletions cut 5 bases from V and 8 bases from J, with 13 bases between. The CDR3 DNA reads as TGTGCCAGCAGCCTCGAGGAGGGGGATTCACCCCTCCACTTT. Protein product: CASSLEEGDSPLHF.

The chain combines TRBV12-3 or TRBV12-4 with TRBJ2-5; D call uncertain. This CDR3 comprises 15 residues. With 3 bases removed from V and 5 bases from J, the gap between germline ends came to 16 bases. This chain's CDR3 is CASSFGTHDRETQYF. CDR3 DNA sequence: TGTGCCAGCAGTTTTGGCACCCACGACCGGGAGACCCAGTACTTC.

This clonotype was detected a few times. The CDR3 region has the DNA TGTGCCAGCAGCCTTAGAGGGCGCCGGGACACTGAAGCTTTCTTT. Protein sequence: CASSLRGRRDTEAFF. The V and J genes are TRBV7-2 and TRBJ1-1; the D is unclear. V was trimmed by 5 bases and J by 3 bases, leaving 16 bases between them. The V gene's germline CDR1 is SGHTA and CDR2 FQGNSA. The length of the CDR3 is 15 residues.

This clonotype was observed a handful of times. The genes are TRBV28 and TRBJ1-4; D may be TRBD1 (5 bases). CDR1 is MDHEN, CDR2 SYDVKM, per germline. The V end lost 2 bases, the J end lost 8 bases, and 15 bases lay between the germline ends. The CDR3 loop spans 15 amino acids. Here the CDR3 DNA reads TGTGCCAGCAGTTTAGAGGCAGGGCGGTACGAAAAACTGTTTTTT. This gives the protein CASSLEAGRYEKLFF.

This clonotype occurred many times. V usage is TRBV9 and J usage is TRBJ1-6; D gene uncertain. Trimming took off 3 bases at V and 2 bases at J, with 9 bases between the two ends. Looked up from germline, CDR1 is SGDLS and CDR2 is YYNGEE. This CDR3 is built from 15 residues. The CDR3 protein is CASSAQDAYNSPLHF. The CDR3 DNA sequence: TGTGCCAGCAGCGCGCAGGACGCCTATAATTCACCCCTCCACTTT.

This chain links TRBV15 with TRBJ2-1, with 9 bases aligning to TRBD2. Unmatched junction bases numbered 2, after V lost 9 bases and J lost 2 bases. Germline CDR1 LNHNV, CDR2 YYDKDF (reference sequence). The CDR3 is 13 residues long. The CDR3 reads CATSGRTYNEQFF. CDR3 nucleotide sequence: TGTGCCACTAGCGGGAGAACCTACAATGAGCAGTTCTTC.

On this clonotype itself: A read error may be the cause here, since a much bigger clone is one base away. V and J are TRBV5-1 and TRBJ1-2, with D perhaps TRBD1 (6 bases). The CDR3 loop spans 14 amino acids. The V gene's germline CDR1 is SGHRS and CDR2 YFSETQ. The CDR3 DNA sequence: TGCACCAGCAGCTCCGGACAGAGCCCTGGGTCTAGGACCTTC. Translated: CTSSSGQSPGSRTF.

This chain joins TRBV5-1 and TRBJ2-3; D is perhaps TRBD2 (6 bases). Germline assignment: CDR1 SGHRS and CDR2 YFSETQ. This CDR3 region has 16 residues. V was clipped by 0 bases and J by 5 bases, with 16 bases between them. The CDR3 DNA reads as TGCGCCAGCAGCTTGGCCGGGGACTGGGGGATAGATACGCAGTATTTT. As protein: CASSLAGDWGIDTQYF.

This clonotype came up a few times. This sequence joins TRBV20-1 and TRBJ1-4; D gene unclear. CDR3 length: 11 amino acids. Deletions cut 3 bases from V and 8 bases from J, with 7 bases between. Germline loops: CDR1 DFQATT, CDR2 SNEGSKA (reference sequence). The CDR3 DNA follows: TGCAGTGCTAGTGAAGAGGAAAAACTGTTTTTT. Protein: CSASEEEKLFF.

This clonotype has a handful of counts. The chain is built from TRBV7-2 and TRBJ1-2; no clear D gene. The germline V gene has CDR1 SGHTA and CDR2 FQGNSA. V was clipped by 4 bases and J by 0 bases, with 12 bases between them. The CDR3 consists of 15 residues. The CDR3, as DNA: TGTGCCAGCAGCTGGACGGTCGGAGCTAACTATGGCTACACCTTC. Translation gives CASSWTVGANYGYTF. Combining the CDR3 with reference TRBV7-2 and TRBJ1-2 gives the whole variable domain GAGVSQSPSNKVTEKGKDVELRCDPISGHTALYWYRQSLGQGLEFLIYFQGNSAPDKSGLPSDRFSAERTGGSVSTLTIQRTQQEDSAVYLCASSWTVGANYGYTFGSGTRLTVV.

The chain couples TRBV7-6 to TRBJ2-5, with TRBD1 identical over 11 bases. CDR3 length: 14 residues. Germline CDR1 reads SGHVS; CDR2 reads FNYEAQ. With V trimmed by 4 bases and J by 4 bases, 2 bases remained unmatched. The chain's CDR3 is CASSSGTGGETQYF. As DNA, the CDR3 is TGTGCCAGCAGCTCCGGGACAGGGGGAGAGACCCAGTACTTC. Full variable domain (rest looked up from reference TRBV7-6 and TRBJ2-5): GAGVSQSPRYKVTKRGQDVALRCDPISGHVSLYWYRQALGQGPEFLTYFNYEAQQDKSGLPNDRFSAERPEGSISTLTIQRTEQRDSAMYRCASSSGTGGETQYFGPGTRLLVL.

This clonotype was seen a handful of times. The chain links TRBV7-9 to TRBJ1-4, with 8 positions matching TRBD1. Germline CDR1 reads SEHNR; CDR2 reads FQNEAQ (reference sequence). CDR3 length: 16 residues. The junction had 11 bases not matched to a gene; V was cut back by 3 bases and J by 8 bases. The chain's CDR3 is CASSLGQVHAEEKLFF. The CDR3 region has the DNA TGTGCCAGCAGCTTGGGACAGGTTCATGCGGAAGAAAAACTGTTTTTT.

This clonotype was detected only a few times. This chain links TRBV20-1 with TRBJ2-6, with unresolved D. Germline values: CDR1 DFQATT, CDR2 SNEGSKA (reference sequence). Trimming stripped 5 bases from V and 0 bases from J, with 8 bases between. The length of the CDR3 is 14 residues. The CDR3, as DNA: TGCAGTGCTGAGCTGTACTCTGGGGCCAACGTCCTGACTTTC. Translating it yields CSAELYSGANVLTF.